A selection of T cell receptor beta chains follows, all from one sample in a study of blood T cell repertoires in COVID-19. This table comes from immunoSEQ multiplex PCR, and its TCRdb copy is limited to in-frame clones, with some not included. The repertoire holds fewer than 150,000 clones, with over 65% as singletons. Sequencing input: peripheral blood. Source of these receptors: a human donor with acute or convalescent COVID-19. The donor label of this sample is uncertain. The CDR3 runs from the conserved cysteine through the conserved F or W. Fields, in order: CDR3 DNA, CDR3 protein, J gene, clone size, V gene, D gene. D genes are given only for firm matches. A row's size may be missing; if present it is once, few, many or a size class.

TGCGCCAGCAGCTTGGACAGGTCCGGGAGAACCTACGAGCAGTACTTC	CASSLDRSGRTYEQYF	TRBJ2-7	NA	TRBV5-1	NA
TGTGCCAGTACCCCTAGCGGGGCAAACACCGGGGAGCTGTTTTTT	CASTPSGANTGELFF	TRBJ2-2	NA	TRBV19	TRBD2
TGTGCCAGCAGCTTAGGGTCGGGGGTGCGTGTTGGTGAAGCTTTCTTT	CASSLGSGVRVGEAFF	TRBJ1-1	once	TRBV11-3	NA
TGTGCCAGCTCAATAACAGGGAGAGGGGACACTGAAGCTTTCTTT	CASSITGRGDTEAFF	TRBJ1-1	NA	TRBV18	NA
TGTGCCACCAGTGATGGGGGCTCCTCTGGGGCCAACGTCCTGACTTTC	CATSDGGSSGANVLTF	TRBJ2-6	many	TRBV24-1	NA
TGTGCTAGTGGTTTGGTACTTACCGGCGACTATCGGTACGAGCAGTACTTC	CASGLVLTGDYRYEQYF	TRBJ2-7	NA	TRBV12-5	NA
TGTGCCAGCAGCTCGATACTCACAGATACGCAGTATTTT	CASSSILTDTQYF	TRBJ2-3	NA	TRBV7-9	NA
TGCGCCAGCAGCTTGGTGGGGGGGGAGACCCAGTACTTC	CASSLVGGETQYF	TRBJ2-5	NA	TRBV5-1	TRBD2
TGTGCCAGCGGGGAGGGCAGAGAGTACAATGAGCAGTTCTTC	CASGEGREYNEQFF	TRBJ2-1	NA	TRBV2	TRBD2
TGTGCCAGCTCACAACTTCCCGGGACAGAAAACATTCAGTACTTC	CASSQLPGTENIQYF	TRBJ2-4	NA	TRBV18	TRBD1
TGTGCCAGCAGCCCGGGGAGCGAGACTGAAGCTTTCTTT	CASSPGSETEAFF	TRBJ1-1	NA	TRBV11-3	NA
TGTGCCAGCAGCTTATGGGAGGGGCCTAATGAAAAACTGTTTTTT	CASSLWEGPNEKLFF	TRBJ1-4	NA	TRBV7-2	NA
TGTGCCTGGAGTGTACTGGACACGTACGAGCAGTACTTC	CAWSVLDTYEQYF	TRBJ2-7	NA	TRBV30	NA
TGTGCCACCAGCAGGGGAGGGCCGCCTCCTGAGCAGTTCTTC	CATSRGGPPPEQFF	TRBJ2-1	many	TRBV15	TRBD2
TGCGCCAGCAGCGTCGGGGTTACCGGGGAGCTGTTTTTT	CASSVGVTGELFF	TRBJ2-2	NA	TRBV5-1	NA
TGTGCCAGCAGTGAAGGACAGAGTCAGCCCCAGCATTTT	CASSEGQSQPQHF	TRBJ1-5	NA	TRBV25-1	NA
TGTGCCATCCCGCAAGAGGGGGCCGGCTATGGCTACACCTTC	CAIPQEGAGYGYTF	TRBJ1-2	NA	TRBV28	TRBD1
TGTGCCAGCAGCGGACTAGCGGGGTACTACAATGAGCAGTTCTTC	CASSGLAGYYNEQFF	TRBJ2-1	NA	TRBV7-8	TRBD2
TGTGCCAGCAAACAGCCCGGGGTTGGGCTCCAAGAGACCCAGTACTTC	CASKQPGVGLQETQYF	TRBJ2-5	NA	TRBV27	NA
TGCGCCAGCAGCACACGACAGGGGAGCGGTGGACGTGAGCAGTTCTTC	CASSTRQGSGGREQFF	TRBJ2-1	NA	TRBV4-1	TRBD1
TGCGCCAGCAGCTTGGACCGACAGGGAATTGGAAACACCATATATTTT	CASSLDRQGIGNTIYF	TRBJ1-3	NA	TRBV5-1	TRBD1
TGCAGTGCTAGCCGACAATCGGAAGCTTTCTTT	CSASRQSEAFF	TRBJ1-1	NA	TRBV20-1	NA
TGCGCCAGCAGTGATGACAGGGAGTTATCCAAAGAGACCCAGTACTTC	CASSDDRELSKETQYF	TRBJ2-5	NA	TRBV10-1	TRBD1
TGCGCCAGCAGCCGACTAGCGGGGGGCCAGGCAGGAGAGACCCAGTACTTC	CASSRLAGGQAGETQYF	TRBJ2-5	NA	TRBV4-1	TRBD2
TGTGCCAGTAGTATTCAGACAGGAAACTATGGCTACACCTTC	CASSIQTGNYGYTF	TRBJ1-2	NA	TRBV19	NA
TGTGCCAGCAGTTCAAACACCTATGGCTACACCTTC	CASSSNTYGYTF	TRBJ1-2	NA	TRBV28	NA
TGTGCCACCAGTGATTTATTTTCGGGTCTCGGACAGCAAGAGACCCAGTACTTC	CATSDLFSGLGQQETQYF	TRBJ2-5	NA	TRBV24-1	NA
TGTGCCAGCAGCCCCGGGACAGGGGGGCTTGGTGAAGCTTTCTTT	CASSPGTGGLGEAFF	TRBJ1-1	many	TRBV11-2	TRBD1
TGTGCCAGCAGCTTAGCCGCGGGACTAGGCCAAGAGACCCAGTACTTC	CASSLAAGLGQETQYF	TRBJ2-5	few	TRBV7-6	TRBD2
TGCGCCAGCAGCCCTGGGGGACTAGTAGAGACCCAGTACTTC	CASSPGGLVETQYF	TRBJ2-5	few	TRBV5-1	TRBD2
TGTGCCAGCAGTGAGGGCAGATTGAGCACCGGGGAGCTGTTTTTT	CASSEGRLSTGELFF	TRBJ2-2	NA	TRBV2	NA
TGTGCCAGCAGCCTCTTCACAGATACGCAGTATTTT	CASSLFTDTQYF	TRBJ2-3	many	TRBV3-1/TRBV3-2	NA
TGTGCCAGCAGTTTGGGGGGGGAAGCCAAAAACATTCAGTACTTC	CASSLGGEAKNIQYF	TRBJ2-4	NA	TRBV28	TRBD2
TGTGCCAGCACCTCCCCCACAGGGTTTAACTATGGCTACACCTTC	CASTSPTGFNYGYTF	TRBJ1-2	NA	TRBV6-5	NA
TGTGCCAGCTGGGCCCGCGATCGGGAAGCTAACTATGGCTACACCTTC	CASWARDREANYGYTF	TRBJ1-2	NA	TRBV28	NA
TGTGCCACCAGCAGAGAAGGGGGGGGCGGCACAGATACGCAGTATTTT	CATSREGGGGTDTQYF	TRBJ2-3	once	TRBV15	NA